The next 27 T cell receptor beta chains were all read from a single sample in a study of cytomegalovirus exposure and HLA in healthy donors. PCR employed 60 Vbeta and 13 Jbeta primers. TCRdb's copy holds only in-frame clones and misses some; the assay was immunoSEQ multiplex PCR. The table includes roughly 200,000 clones, 79% detected once. The sequenced material came from PBMCs. These TCRs come from a woman aged 40 to 50 in good health and CMV-seronegative.

This rearrangement joins TRBV5-1 to TRBJ2-7; D is unclear. The germline V gene encodes CDR1 SGHRS and CDR2 YFSETQ. The CDR3 sequence is 13 residues long. The V and J ends lost 1 base and 2 bases respectively, with 7 bases between them. The CDR3 sequence is CASSLFQTYEQYF. Here the CDR3 DNA reads TGCGCCAGCAGCTTGTTTCAGACCTACGAGCAGTACTTC.

The chain uses TRBV25-1 and TRBJ1-5; D not certain. The germline V gene has CDR1 MGHDK and CDR2 SYGVNS. Trimming stripped 8 bases from V and 2 bases from J, with 7 bases between. The CDR3 totals 12 residues. Written as DNA, the CDR3 is TGTGCCAGCGGGAGGGGCAATCAGCCCCAGCATTTT. Translation: CASGRGNQPQHF.

The CDR3, as DNA: TGTGCCAGTAGTATGTTACAGGATACTGAAGCTTTCTTT. It specifies CASSMLQDTEAFF. The chain couples TRBV19 to TRBJ1-1, with D perhaps TRBD1 (5 bases). The CDR3 is 13 residues long. Germline CDR1 and CDR2: LNHDA and SQIVND (reference sequence). The V gene lost 3 bases and the J gene lost 5 bases, with 10 bases spanning the gap. Looking up the rest from reference TRBV19 and TRBJ1-1 gives the full variable domain: DGGITQSPKYLFRKEGQNVTLSCEQNLNHDAMYWYRQDPGQGLRLIYYSQIVNDFQKGDIAEGYSVSREKKESFPLTVTSAQKNPTAFYLCASSMLQDTEAFFGQGTRLTVV.

V and J are TRBV27 and TRBJ1-5; D gene unclear. Trimming pared 0 bases from V and 4 bases from J, leaving 10 bases between. The CDR3 covers 15 residues. Germline lookup yields CDR1 MNHEY and CDR2 SMNVEV (reference sequence). Written as DNA, the CDR3 is TGTGCCAGCAGTTTATCCGGGAACAGAAATCAGCCCCAGCATTTT. Translated, it gives CASSLSGNRNQPQHF.

This clone was detected a few times. This chain joins TRBV28 and TRBJ2-7; 7 nucleotides agree with TRBD2. J gave up 6 bases and V 10 bases, and 15 bases lay outside the gene matches. Germline V lookup: CDR1 MDHEN, CDR2 SYDVKM. The CDR3 is 14 amino acids. CDR3 amino acids: CATLIEGGLGEQYF. The CDR3 DNA sequence: TGTGCCACCCTCATAGAGGGAGGGTTGGGCGAGCAGTACTTC.

V gene TRBV29-1 combines with J gene TRBJ1-5; D perhaps matches TRBD1 (5 bases). Trimming took off 6 bases at V and 5 bases at J, with 20 bases between the two ends. The CDR3 has 15 amino acids. Looked up from germline, CDR1 is SQVTM and CDR2 is ANQGSEA. CDR3 residues: CSVGVSGGFDQPQHF. DNA for the CDR3: TGCAGCGTAGGTGTTTCCGGGGGATTCGATCAGCCCCAGCATTTT.

The gene calls are TRBV27 and TRBJ2-5; 7 nucleotides match TRBD1. From germline, CDR1 is MNHEY and CDR2 SMNVEV (reference sequence). V lost 5 bases and J lost 5; bases outside the gene matches: 8. The CDR3 length is 14 residues. CDR3 nucleotide sequence: TGTGCCAGCAGTAGGGGACAGCTCCAGGAGACCCAGTACTTC. Its protein is CASSRGQLQETQYF.

The V gene is TRBV19, the J gene TRBJ2-7; 10 bases are shared with TRBD2. Germline trimming cut 5 bases from V and 0 bases from J; bases unmatched to any gene: 7. The germline V gene encodes CDR1 LNHDA and CDR2 SQIVND (reference sequence). CDR3 length equals 16 residues. In DNA form, the CDR3 reads TGTGCCAGTAGTCGAGCGGGAGGGCCAGGCTCCTACGAGCAGTACTTC. It translates to CASSRAGGPGSYEQYF.

A few counts support this clone. The chain joins TRBV2 to TRBJ1-5, with TRBD1 identical over 8 bases. The V segment lost 2 bases and the J segment 4 bases; nucleotides outside the gene matches: 1. Germline V gene data show CDR1 as SNHLY and CDR2 as FYNNEI. CDR3 length: 14 residues. CDR3 amino acids: CASSEQGANQPQHF. The CDR3 coding sequence is TGTGCCAGCAGTGAACAGGGGGCGAATCAGCCCCAGCATTTT. Using reference TRBV2 and TRBJ1-5 for the parts outside the CDR3, the full variable domain is EPEVTQTPSHQVTQMGQEVILRCVPISNHLYFYWYRQILGQKVEFLVSFYNNEISEKSEIFDDQFSVERPDGSNFTLKIRSTKLEDSAMYFCASSEQGANQPQHFGDGTRLSIL.

This clone was recorded only once. Here the CDR3 reads CASSETGEGYTF. The CDR3 DNA reads as TGTGCCAGCAGCGAGACAGGGGAGGGCTACACCTTC. The chain couples TRBV9 to TRBJ1-2; 8 nucleotides align to TRBD1. CDR1 SGDLS and CDR2 YYNGEE come from the germline V gene. This CDR3 has 12 amino acids. V trimming: 3 bases; J trimming: 8 bases; junction bases outside the gene matches: 3.

The CDR3 DNA sequence: TGTGCCAGCAGCTTCGACAGGGCGAGGGGCTCTGGGGCCAACGTCCTGACTTTC. Residues: CASSFDRARGSGANVLTF. The V gene is TRBV7-9, the J gene TRBJ2-6; 7 positions agree with TRBD1. Germline assignment: CDR1 SEHNR and CDR2 FQNEAQ (reference sequence). Losses at the gene ends were 3 bases for V and 0 bases for J; bases not matched to a gene: 8. This CDR3 region has 18 residues.

V and J are TRBV6-5 and TRBJ1-1; TRBD1 agrees at 7 bases. The germline CDR1 and CDR2 sequences are MNHEY and SVGAGI. The CDR3 length is 16 residues. The junction had 10 bases not matched to a gene; V was cut back by 1 base and J by 5 bases. CDR3 in DNA: TGTGCCAGCAGTTACTTGCCGGGACAGTCAAAAACTGAAGCTTTCTTT. Protein sequence: CASSYLPGQSKTEAFF.

This chain links TRBV7-8 with TRBJ1-1; D might be TRBD1 (6 bases). Germline V CDR1 and CDR2: SGHVS, FQNEAQ. The CDR3 contains 13 residues. Trimming cost V 6 bases and J 6 bases, with 14 bases left between them. The CDR3 nucleotides are TGTGCCAGCAGATATTCCAGGGGCTCTGAAGCTTTCTTT. Amino acids: CASRYSRGSEAFF.

V usage is TRBV19 and J usage is TRBJ1-2, with D maybe TRBD1 (5 bases). Trimming pared 3 bases from V and 4 bases from J, leaving 9 bases between. CDR3 size: 13 residues. Germline V CDR1 and CDR2: LNHDA, SQIVND (reference sequence). The CDR3 spells CASSMGGFYGYTF. The CDR3 nucleotides read TGTGCCAGTAGTATGGGGGGTTTCTATGGCTACACCTTC. The whole variable domain, filled in from reference TRBV19 and TRBJ1-2, reads DGGITQSPKYLFRKEGQNVTLSCEQNLNHDAMYWYRQDPGQGLRLIYYSQIVNDFQKGDIAEGYSVSREKKESFPLTVTSAQKNPTAFYLCASSMGGFYGYTFGSGTRLTVV.

Comments on this clone: This specimen includes other DNA sequences encoding the same CDR3. The chain joins TRBV9 to TRBJ2-2; a possible D gene is TRBD2 (6 bases). The CDR3 spans 15 residues. The ends were cut back, 2 bases at V and 2 bases at J, with 10 bases in the middle. Germline V CDR1 and CDR2: SGDLS, YYNGEE. CDR3 in amino acids: CASSVGGGNTGELFF. The CDR3 nucleotides are TGTGCCAGCAGCGTCGGGGGAGGAAACACCGGGGAGCTGTTTTTT.

The chain uses TRBV6-1 and TRBJ2-7; D not certain. This CDR3 comprises 15 residues. CDR1 and CDR2 from the germline V gene are MNHNS and SASEGT. Trimming removed 2 bases at V and 1 base at J, with 12 bases between. The CDR3 DNA is TGTGCCAGCAGTGAATTTGTCAGGATGTCCTACGAGCAGTACTTC. Encoded protein: CASSEFVRMSYEQYF.

This clone turned up a few times. The rearrangement uses TRBV5-1 and TRBJ1-1; D possibly corresponds to TRBD1 (6 bases). Trimming pared 4 bases from V and 3 bases from J, leaving 16 bases between. The CDR3 has 15 amino acids. The germline gives CDR1 SGHRS, CDR2 YFSETQ. CDR3 protein: CASSPGTGTDTEAFF. DNA of the CDR3: TGCGCCAGCAGCCCGGGTACAGGGACGGACACTGAAGCTTTCTTT.

The rearrangement links TRBV5-6 to TRBJ2-2; D may be TRBD2 (5 bases). Deletions cut 4 bases from V and 4 bases from J, with 8 bases between. Germline CDR1 SGHDT, CDR2 YYEEEE. This CDR3 comprises 13 residues. The CDR3 DNA sequence: TGTGCCAGCAGCCGAGCGGTCACCGGGGAGCTGTTTTTT. Translated: CASSRAVTGELFF.

The rearrangement links TRBV5-1 to TRBJ2-5, with 12 bases lining up with TRBD2. Germline CDR1 SGHRS, CDR2 YFSETQ. The junction had 4 bases not matched to a gene; V was cut back by 0 bases and J by 4 bases. This CDR3 region has 16 residues. The CDR3 region has the DNA TGCGCCAGCAGCTTGGCTAGCGGGGGGGTCCGAGAGACCCAGTACTTC. It translates to CASSLASGGVRETQYF.

The chain couples TRBV5-1 to TRBJ2-5; a weak D match, TRBD2 (6 bases). The germline V and J ends were trimmed by 3 bases and 5 bases, with 14 bases remaining between them. The CDR3 contains 14 residues. Germline V lookup: CDR1 SGHRS, CDR2 YFSETQ. This chain's CDR3 is CASSSGAEGETQYF. CDR3 nucleotide sequence: TGCGCCAGCAGCTCTGGAGCGGAGGGGGAGACCCAGTACTTC.

The genes are TRBV27 and TRBJ1-2; TRBD1 matches at 8 bases. V lost 4 bases, J lost 4 bases, and 11 bases stayed unmatched. This CDR3 is built from 16 residues. Germline V lookup: CDR1 MNHEY, CDR2 SMNVEV (reference sequence). The CDR3 DNA sequence: TGTGCCAGCAGTTCAGGACAGGGTCACCGACCCTATGGCTACACCTTC. Protein sequence: CASSSGQGHRPYGYTF.

The J gene is TRBJ1-1, the V gene TRBV6-1, with D perhaps TRBD1 (5 bases). V lost 6 bases, J lost 7 bases, and 15 bases lay in between. CDR1 and CDR2 from the germline V gene are MNHNS and SASEGT. This CDR3 is built from 13 residues. CDR3 protein: CASRDTGNREAFF. In DNA, the CDR3 is TGTGCCAGCAGGGACACAGGTAATCGTGAAGCTTTCTTT.

Worth noting for this clone: Other DNA sequences within the sample encode an identical CDR3. The chain has TRBV30 and TRBJ1-5; possible D gene TRBD1, 5 bases. V shed 1 base and J shed 6 bases, with 10 bases lying between them. The CDR3 consists of 13 residues. Germline values: CDR1 GTSNPN, CDR2 SVGIG (reference sequence). CDR3 loop: CAWSGGGTQPQHF. The CDR3 DNA sequence: TGTGCCTGGAGTGGTGGAGGGACTCAGCCCCAGCATTTT.

The rearrangement links TRBV12-5 to TRBJ1-1; D is uncertain. The CDR3 length is 14 residues. Germline lookup yields CDR1 LGHNT and CDR2 FRNRAP. With 7 bases removed from V and 1 base from J, the gap between germline ends came to 13 bases. As DNA, the CDR3 is TGTGCTAGTGCCCTGGGCGAGAGGAACACTGAAGCTTTCTTT. Protein: CASALGERNTEAFF. The entire variable domain, with the rest obtained from reference TRBV12-5 and TRBJ1-1, is as follows: DARVTQTPRHKVTEMGQEVTMRCQPILGHNTVFWYRQTMMQGLELLAYFRNRAPLDDSGMPKDRFSAEMPDATLATLKIQPSEPRDSAVYFCASALGERNTEAFFGQGTRLTVV.

This chain uses TRBV7-9 with TRBJ2-1; D unclear. Germline CDR1 and CDR2: SEHNR and FQNEAQ (reference sequence). This CDR3 spans 12 amino acids. V gave up 5 bases and J gave up 9 bases, with 11 bases separating them. CDR3 residues: CASSPPGAEQFF. CDR3 coding DNA: TGTGCCAGCAGCCCTCCAGGCGCTGAGCAGTTCTTC.

V usage is TRBV29-1 and J usage is TRBJ2-7, with a weak D call TRBD1 (6 bases). The CDR3 is made up of 14 amino acids. Germline CDR1 SQVTM, CDR2 ANQGSEA. Trimming cost V 3 bases and J 5 bases, with 17 bases left between them. Here the CDR3 reads CSVDLPGAYNEQYF. The CDR3 DNA follows: TGCAGCGTTGACCTGCCAGGGGCGTATAACGAGCAGTACTTC.

The rearrangement links TRBV19 to TRBJ2-7, with D maybe TRBD2 (6 bases). Looked up from germline, CDR1 is LNHDA and CDR2 is SQIVND (reference sequence). Between the trimmed V and J ends, which lost 4 bases and 6 bases, there was a span of 16 bases. The CDR3 loop spans 14 amino acids. The CDR3 loop is CASSTRTREREQYF. In DNA, the CDR3 is TGTGCCAGTAGTACTCGAACACGGGAGCGCGAGCAGTACTTC.